A selection of T cell receptor beta chains follows, all from one sample in a study of early T cells in non-severe SARS-CoV-2 infection. TCRdb redid the calling of the 5' RACE reads with MiXCR, one entry per CDR3 protein. The sample lists some 36,000 distinct CDR3 sequences, about 6% occurring once. The sample consisted of whole blood. Receptors originate from an adult who was a healthcare worker with PCR-confirmed SARS-CoV-2 infection or an uninfected control (not recorded which). Each CDR3 is given with its conserved first and last residue. D genes are given only for firm matches. Clone size is given as once, few, many, or a class for an expanded clone.

d_call: .; j_call: TRBJ2-1; v_call: TRBV11-2; clone_size: many; cdr3_aa: CASSLGGLGGRTFF; cdr3_nt: TGTGCCAGCAGCTTAGGAGGTTTAGGGGGGAGGACGTTCTTC
d_call: .; j_call: TRBJ2-3; v_call: TRBV2; clone_size: many; cdr3_aa: CARSGGSTDTQYF; cdr3_nt: TGTGCCAGATCGGGCGGTAGCACAGATACGCAGTATTTT
d_call: .; j_call: TRBJ2-5; v_call: TRBV18; clone_size: many; cdr3_aa: CASSTRELETQYF; cdr3_nt: TGTGCCAGCTCAACCAGGGAACTAGAGACCCAGTACTTC
d_call: TRBD2; j_call: TRBJ2-3; v_call: TRBV20-1; clone_size: medium-sized; cdr3_aa: CSARGLAISTDTQYF; cdr3_nt: TGCAGTGCTAGGGGACTAGCAATCTCCACAGATACGCAGTATTTT
d_call: .; j_call: TRBJ2-7; v_call: TRBV20-1; clone_size: many; cdr3_aa: CSAADLGLMQPYEQYF; cdr3_nt: TGCAGTGCCGCAGATCTGGGCCTTATGCAGCCCTACGAGCAGTACTTC
d_call: TRBD1; j_call: TRBJ2-7; v_call: TRBV12-3/TRBV12-4; clone_size: many; cdr3_aa: CASSFIAGGKGYYEQYF; cdr3_nt: TGTGCCAGCAGTTTTATAGCAGGGGGCAAAGGGTACTACGAGCAGTACTTC
d_call: .; j_call: TRBJ2-1; v_call: TRBV12-2; clone_size: many; cdr3_aa: CASRSKSGAYNEQFF; cdr3_nt: TGTGCAAGTCGCTCCAAAAGCGGGGCCTACAATGAGCAGTTCTTC
d_call: TRBD1; j_call: TRBJ2-1; v_call: TRBV19; clone_size: many; cdr3_aa: CASRAGQGFNEQFF; cdr3_nt: TGTGCCAGTAGGGCGGGACAGGGATTCAATGAGCAGTTCTTC
d_call: .; j_call: TRBJ1-1; v_call: TRBV18; clone_size: many; cdr3_aa: CASSPRTEFNTEAFF; cdr3_nt: TGTGCCAGCTCACCCAGGACGGAGTTCAACACTGAAGCTTTCTTT
d_call: .; j_call: TRBJ2-7; v_call: TRBV28; clone_size: many; cdr3_aa: CASSFKGSAAYEQYF; cdr3_nt: TGTGCCAGCAGTTTTAAGGGTTCCGCCGCCTACGAGCAGTACTTC
d_call: .; j_call: TRBJ2-3; v_call: TRBV12-3/TRBV12-4; clone_size: many; cdr3_aa: CASVRGGTDTQYF; cdr3_nt: TGTGCCAGCGTCAGGGGTGGCACAGATACGCAGTATTTT
d_call: .; j_call: TRBJ2-1; v_call: TRBV5-1; clone_size: many; cdr3_aa: CASSPDRTREQFF; cdr3_nt: TGCGCCAGCAGCCCAGACAGGACTCGCGAACAGTTCTTC
d_call: .; j_call: TRBJ1-1; v_call: TRBV29-1; clone_size: many; cdr3_aa: CSVVNLAMNTEAFF; cdr3_nt: TGCAGCGTTGTTAACCTCGCGATGAACACTGAAGCTTTCTTT
d_call: .; j_call: TRBJ1-5; v_call: TRBV20-1; clone_size: many; cdr3_aa: CSARSYVSNQPQHF; cdr3_nt: TGCAGTGCTCGATCGTACGTGAGCAATCAGCCCCAGCATTTT
d_call: .; j_call: TRBJ1-1; v_call: TRBV7-6; clone_size: many; cdr3_aa: CASSPGGPQTAFF; cdr3_nt: TGTGCCAGCAGCCCCGGGGGACCTCAGACCGCTTTCTTT
d_call: .; j_call: TRBJ1-5; v_call: TRBV10-2; clone_size: few; cdr3_aa: CASSPDDGLNQPQHF; cdr3_nt: TGCGCCAGCAGTCCAGACGACGGACTCAATCAGCCCCAGCATTTT
d_call: .; j_call: TRBJ2-1; v_call: TRBV11-2; clone_size: many; cdr3_aa: CASSLGGTYNEQFF; cdr3_nt: TGTGCCAGCAGCCTGGGCGGGACTTACAATGAGCAGTTCTTC
d_call: TRBD2; j_call: TRBJ2-7; v_call: TRBV6-2/TRBV6-3; clone_size: many; cdr3_aa: CASSYGTRNKEQYF; cdr3_nt: TGTGCCAGCAGTTACGGGACTAGGAATAAAGAGCAGTACTTC
d_call: TRBD1; j_call: TRBJ1-2; v_call: TRBV29-1; clone_size: many; cdr3_aa: CSVIEGGGGYGYTF; cdr3_nt: TGCAGCGTGATTGAAGGGGGCGGAGGCTATGGCTACACCTTC
d_call: TRBD1; j_call: TRBJ1-2; v_call: TRBV11-2; clone_size: many; cdr3_aa: CASTYGTGGGYTF; cdr3_nt: TGTGCCAGCACCTACGGGACAGGGGGCGGCTACACCTTC
d_call: .; j_call: TRBJ2-5; v_call: TRBV4-1; clone_size: many; cdr3_aa: CASSQDPSVETQYF; cdr3_nt: TGCGCCAGCAGCCAAGATCCTAGCGTGGAGACCCAGTACTTC
d_call: TRBD2; j_call: TRBJ2-5; v_call: TRBV7-2; clone_size: many; cdr3_aa: CASSLTSGGRAQYF; cdr3_nt: TGTGCCAGCAGCTTAACTAGCGGGGGACGGGCCCAGTACTTC
d_call: TRBD1; j_call: TRBJ2-7; v_call: TRBV15; clone_size: many; cdr3_aa: CATSRGGTGKEEQYF; cdr3_nt: TGTGCCACCAGCAGAGGGGGGACAGGGAAGGAGGAGCAGTACTTC
d_call: TRBD1; j_call: TRBJ2-7; v_call: TRBV27; clone_size: few; cdr3_aa: CASSPRDRAYEQYF; cdr3_nt: TGTGCCAGCAGTCCCCGGGACAGGGCCTACGAGCAGTACTTC
d_call: .; j_call: TRBJ1-1; v_call: TRBV29-1; clone_size: many; cdr3_aa: CSVGGIGGTEAFF; cdr3_nt: TGCAGCGTTGGGGGAATTGGGGGCACTGAAGCTTTCTTT
d_call: .; j_call: TRBJ2-1; v_call: TRBV5-4; clone_size: many; cdr3_aa: CASSLVGDGEQFF; cdr3_nt: TGTGCCAGCAGCTTGGTGGGCGACGGTGAGCAGTTCTTC
d_call: .; j_call: TRBJ2-3; v_call: TRBV9; clone_size: many; cdr3_aa: CASSSERGTDTQYF; cdr3_nt: TGTGCCAGCAGCTCTGAGAGGGGCACAGATACGCAGTATTTT
d_call: TRBD2; j_call: TRBJ2-3; v_call: TRBV29-1; clone_size: many; cdr3_aa: CSVVRRGNRPSGRPDTQYF; cdr3_nt: TGCAGCGTTGTTCGGAGGGGGAATCGACCTAGCGGGAGACCAGATACGCAGTATTTT
d_call: .; j_call: TRBJ1-5; v_call: TRBV28; clone_size: many; cdr3_aa: CASGWGPSNQPQHF; cdr3_nt: TGTGCCAGTGGGTGGGGGCCCAGCAATCAGCCCCAGCATTTT
d_call: TRBD1; j_call: TRBJ1-2; v_call: TRBV29-1; clone_size: many; cdr3_aa: CSVGGTGYGYTF; cdr3_nt: TGCAGCGTTGGGGGGACAGGGTACGGCTACACCTTC
d_call: .; j_call: TRBJ2-7; v_call: TRBV20-1; clone_size: many; cdr3_aa: CSARDPGQDHYEQYF; cdr3_nt: TGCAGTGCTAGAGATCCGGGGCAGGACCACTACGAGCAGTACTTC
d_call: TRBD2; j_call: TRBJ2-2; v_call: TRBV6-5; clone_size: many; cdr3_aa: CASKGLATNTGELFF; cdr3_nt: TGTGCCAGCAAGGGACTAGCGACTAACACCGGGGAGCTGTTTTTT
d_call: .; j_call: TRBJ1-1; v_call: TRBV7-6; clone_size: many; cdr3_aa: CASSLAGGSRTEAFF; cdr3_nt: TGTGCCAGCAGCTTAGCTGGGGGGTCTCGGACTGAAGCTTTCTTT
d_call: .; j_call: TRBJ2-5; v_call: TRBV29-1; clone_size: many; cdr3_aa: CSVDFGGETQYF; cdr3_nt: TGCAGCGTTGATTTCGGCGGGGAGACCCAGTACTTC